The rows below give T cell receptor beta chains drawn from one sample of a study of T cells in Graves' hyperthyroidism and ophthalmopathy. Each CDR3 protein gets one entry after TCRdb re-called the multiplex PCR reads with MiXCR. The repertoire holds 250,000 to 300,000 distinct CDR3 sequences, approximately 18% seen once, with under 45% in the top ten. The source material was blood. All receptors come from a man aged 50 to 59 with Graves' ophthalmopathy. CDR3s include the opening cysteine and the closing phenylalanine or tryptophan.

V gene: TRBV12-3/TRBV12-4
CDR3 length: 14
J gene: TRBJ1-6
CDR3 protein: CASSLKGSNSPLHF

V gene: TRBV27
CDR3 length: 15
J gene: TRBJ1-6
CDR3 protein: CASSPPGQSYSPLHF

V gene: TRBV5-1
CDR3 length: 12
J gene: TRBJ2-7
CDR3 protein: CASSAAGYEQYF

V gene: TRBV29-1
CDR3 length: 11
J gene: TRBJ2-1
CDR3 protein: CSVESYPEQFF

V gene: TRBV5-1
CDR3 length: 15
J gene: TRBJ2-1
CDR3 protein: CASRTGRGSYNEQFF

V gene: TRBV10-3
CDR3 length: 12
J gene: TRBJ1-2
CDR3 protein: CAISADRGGYTF

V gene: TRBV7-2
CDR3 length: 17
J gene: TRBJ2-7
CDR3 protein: CASSLVGSGFNSYEQYF

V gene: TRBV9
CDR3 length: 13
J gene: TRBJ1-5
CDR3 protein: CASSVDEEQPQHF

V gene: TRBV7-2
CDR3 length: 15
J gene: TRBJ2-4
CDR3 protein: CASSPKQGMGNIQYF

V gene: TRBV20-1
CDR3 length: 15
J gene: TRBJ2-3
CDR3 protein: CSASPGLAGDDTQYF

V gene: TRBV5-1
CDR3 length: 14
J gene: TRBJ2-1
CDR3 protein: CASAIRWANNEQFF

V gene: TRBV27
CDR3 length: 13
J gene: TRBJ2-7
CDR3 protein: CASSLWGYSEQYF

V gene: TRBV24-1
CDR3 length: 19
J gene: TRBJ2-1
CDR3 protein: CATSDHSGTSGRAYNEQFF

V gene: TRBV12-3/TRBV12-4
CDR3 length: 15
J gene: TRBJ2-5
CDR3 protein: CASSPTSGSAETQYF

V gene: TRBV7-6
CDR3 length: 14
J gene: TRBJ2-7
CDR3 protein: CASSLQTGAYEQYF

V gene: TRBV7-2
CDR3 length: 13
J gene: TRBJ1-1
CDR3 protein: CASSQTGGGEAFF

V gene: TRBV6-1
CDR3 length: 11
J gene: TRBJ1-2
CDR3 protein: CAILKSYGYTF

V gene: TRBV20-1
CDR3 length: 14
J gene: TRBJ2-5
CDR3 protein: CSAPPRTSRETQYF

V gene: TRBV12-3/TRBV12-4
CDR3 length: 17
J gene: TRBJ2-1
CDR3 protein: CASSSRTGQGFNNEQFF

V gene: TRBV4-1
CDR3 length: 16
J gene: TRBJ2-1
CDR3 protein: CASSQDGAGGSNEQFF

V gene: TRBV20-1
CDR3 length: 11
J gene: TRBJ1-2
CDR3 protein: CSAGRGNGYTF

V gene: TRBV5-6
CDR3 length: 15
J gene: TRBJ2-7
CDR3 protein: CASRWSGRPVYEQYF

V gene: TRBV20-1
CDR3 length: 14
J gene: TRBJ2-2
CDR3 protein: CSASPTSGIGELFF

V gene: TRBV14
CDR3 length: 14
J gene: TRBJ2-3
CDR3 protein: CASSQERKSDTQYF

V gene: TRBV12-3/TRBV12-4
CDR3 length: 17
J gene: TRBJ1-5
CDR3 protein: CASSLRGQPYSNQPQHF

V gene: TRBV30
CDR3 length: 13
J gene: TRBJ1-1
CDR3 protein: CAWTGVMNTEAFF

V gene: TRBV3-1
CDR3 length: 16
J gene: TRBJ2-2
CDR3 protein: CASSRGGTVNTGELFF

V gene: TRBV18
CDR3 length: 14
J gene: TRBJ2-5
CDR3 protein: CASSPTGPQETQYF

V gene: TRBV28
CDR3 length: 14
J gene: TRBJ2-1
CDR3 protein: CASSGTGVKNEQFF

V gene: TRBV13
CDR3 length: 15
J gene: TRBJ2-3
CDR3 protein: CASTLTSGRTDTQYF

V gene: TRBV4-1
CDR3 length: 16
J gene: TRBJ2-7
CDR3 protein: CASSQAGTGYTYEQYF

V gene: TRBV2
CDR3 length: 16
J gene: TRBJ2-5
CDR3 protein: CASSDGVLNRPETQYF

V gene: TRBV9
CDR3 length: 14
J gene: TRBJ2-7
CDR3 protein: CASSVAGLAYEQYF

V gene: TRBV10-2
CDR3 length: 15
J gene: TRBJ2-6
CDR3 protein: CASRDTYSGANVLTF

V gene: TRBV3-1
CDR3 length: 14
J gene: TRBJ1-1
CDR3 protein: CASSQDRGTGKAFF

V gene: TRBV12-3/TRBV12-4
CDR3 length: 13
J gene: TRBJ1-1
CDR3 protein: CASRQGRNTEAFF

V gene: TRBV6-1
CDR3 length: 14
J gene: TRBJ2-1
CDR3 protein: CASRPDRPPWEQFF

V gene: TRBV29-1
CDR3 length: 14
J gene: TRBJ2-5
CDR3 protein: CSYRLAGFQETQYF

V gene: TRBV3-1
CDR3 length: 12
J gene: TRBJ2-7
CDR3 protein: CASSGRMGEQYF

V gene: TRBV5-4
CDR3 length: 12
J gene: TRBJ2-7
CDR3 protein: CASSLVEGEQYF

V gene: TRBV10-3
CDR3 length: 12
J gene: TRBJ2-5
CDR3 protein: CAISESMGRPYF

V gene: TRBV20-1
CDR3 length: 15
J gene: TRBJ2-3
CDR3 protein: CSRGGESAGTDTQYF

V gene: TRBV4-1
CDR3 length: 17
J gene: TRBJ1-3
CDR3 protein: CASSQGIQGAFGNTIYF

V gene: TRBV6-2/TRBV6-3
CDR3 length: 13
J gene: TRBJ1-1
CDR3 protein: CASSRPEGPVAFF

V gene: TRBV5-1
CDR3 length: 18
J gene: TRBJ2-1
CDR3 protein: CASSLEKKRTEPGNEQFF

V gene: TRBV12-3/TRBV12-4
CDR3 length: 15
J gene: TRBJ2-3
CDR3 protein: CASSPRGAITDTQYF

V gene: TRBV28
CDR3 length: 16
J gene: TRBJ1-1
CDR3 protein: CASSSPRGHGNTEAFF

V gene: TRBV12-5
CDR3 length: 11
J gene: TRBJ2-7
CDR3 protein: CASGSDYEQYF

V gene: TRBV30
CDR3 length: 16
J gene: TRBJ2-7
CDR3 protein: CAWSVRKEAGAYEQYF

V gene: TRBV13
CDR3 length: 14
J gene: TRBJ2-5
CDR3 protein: CASSERELEETQYF

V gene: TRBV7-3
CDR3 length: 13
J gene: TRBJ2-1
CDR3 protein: CASGPGHYNEQFF